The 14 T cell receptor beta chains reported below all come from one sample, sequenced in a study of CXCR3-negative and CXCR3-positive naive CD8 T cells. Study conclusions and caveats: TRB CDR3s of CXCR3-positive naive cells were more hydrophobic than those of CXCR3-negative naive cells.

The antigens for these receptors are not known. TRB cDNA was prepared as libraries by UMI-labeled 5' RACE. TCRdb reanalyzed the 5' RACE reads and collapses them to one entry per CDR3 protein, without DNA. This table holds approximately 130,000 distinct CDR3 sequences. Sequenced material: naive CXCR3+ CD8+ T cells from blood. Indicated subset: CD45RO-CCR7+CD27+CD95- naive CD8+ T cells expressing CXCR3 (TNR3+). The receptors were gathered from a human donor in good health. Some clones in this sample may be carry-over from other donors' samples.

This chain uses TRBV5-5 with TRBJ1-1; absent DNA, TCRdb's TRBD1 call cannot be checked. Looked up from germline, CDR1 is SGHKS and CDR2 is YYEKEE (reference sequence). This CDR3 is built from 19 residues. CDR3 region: CASSLDGTGGSRWGSEAFF.

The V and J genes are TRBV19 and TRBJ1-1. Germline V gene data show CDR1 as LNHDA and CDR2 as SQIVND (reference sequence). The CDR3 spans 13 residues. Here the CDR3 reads CASSIPRNTEAFF.

The CDR3 region is CSVYRGNTEAFF. The V and J genes are TRBV29-1 and TRBJ1-1; TCRdb picks TRBD1, but there is no DNA to check that call. Looked up from germline, CDR1 is SQVTM and CDR2 is ANQGSEA. This CDR3 comprises 12 residues.

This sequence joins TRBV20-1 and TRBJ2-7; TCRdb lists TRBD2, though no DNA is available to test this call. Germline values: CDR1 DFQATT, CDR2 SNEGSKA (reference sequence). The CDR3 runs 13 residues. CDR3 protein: CSAAGTNSYEQYF.

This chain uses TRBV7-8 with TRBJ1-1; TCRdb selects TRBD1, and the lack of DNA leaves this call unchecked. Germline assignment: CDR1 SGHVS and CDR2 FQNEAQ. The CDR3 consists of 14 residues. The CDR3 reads CASSYLSAGRGAFF. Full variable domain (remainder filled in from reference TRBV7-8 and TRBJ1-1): GAGVSQSPRYKVAKRGQDVALRCDPISGHVSLFWYQQALGQGPEFLTYFQNEAQLDKSGLPSDRFFAERPEGSVSTLKIQRTQQEDSAVYLCASSYLSAGRGAFFGQGTRLTVV.

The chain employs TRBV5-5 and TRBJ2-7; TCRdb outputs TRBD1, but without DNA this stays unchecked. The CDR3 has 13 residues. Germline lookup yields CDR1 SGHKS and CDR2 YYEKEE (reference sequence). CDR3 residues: CASSGGRGYEQYF.

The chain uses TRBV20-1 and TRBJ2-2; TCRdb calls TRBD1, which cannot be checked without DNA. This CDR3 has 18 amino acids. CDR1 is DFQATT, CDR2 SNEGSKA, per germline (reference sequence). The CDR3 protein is CSASPLSWGQGVSGELFF.

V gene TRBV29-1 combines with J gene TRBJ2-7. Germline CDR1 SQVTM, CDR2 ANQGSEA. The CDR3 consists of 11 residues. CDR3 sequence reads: CSVGGFNEQYF.

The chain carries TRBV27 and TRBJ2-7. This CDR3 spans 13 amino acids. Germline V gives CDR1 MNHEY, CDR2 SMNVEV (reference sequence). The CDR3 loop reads CASSSGIISEQYF.

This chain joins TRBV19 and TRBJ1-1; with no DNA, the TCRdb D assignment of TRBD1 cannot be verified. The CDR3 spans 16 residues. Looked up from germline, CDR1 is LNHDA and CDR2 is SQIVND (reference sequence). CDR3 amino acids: CASSTGTRGVNTEAFF.

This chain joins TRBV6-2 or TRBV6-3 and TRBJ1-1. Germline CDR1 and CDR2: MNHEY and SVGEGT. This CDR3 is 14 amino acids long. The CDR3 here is CASSLYISNTEAFF.

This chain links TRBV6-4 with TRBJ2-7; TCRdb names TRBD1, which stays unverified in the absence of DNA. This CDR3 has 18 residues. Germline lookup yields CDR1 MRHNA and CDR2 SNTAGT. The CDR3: CASSDSTMDRATSYEQYF.

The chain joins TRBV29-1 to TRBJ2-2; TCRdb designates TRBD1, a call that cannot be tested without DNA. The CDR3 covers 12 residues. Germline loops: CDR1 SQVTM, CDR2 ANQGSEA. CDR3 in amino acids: CSAPSFSGELFF.

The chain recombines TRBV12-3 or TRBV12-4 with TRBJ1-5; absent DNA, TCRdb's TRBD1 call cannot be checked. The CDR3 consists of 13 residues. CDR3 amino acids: CASSLEDTQPQHF.